Listed below are T cell receptor beta chains from one sample, sequenced in a study of T cells in Graves' hyperthyroidism and ophthalmopathy. MiXCR was run by TCRdb on the multiplex PCR reads, yielding one entry per CDR3 protein. The table records under 350,000 distinct CDR3 sequences, 15% to 20% of them present only once. Specimen: blood. The receptor set was obtained from a woman between 50 and 59 years old with Graves' hyperthyroidism. Each CDR3 is given with its conserved first and last residue. The D gene is left open where the match is weak. Expanded clones are given a class, and other clones once, few, many or no size at all.

j_gene | abundance | v_gene | d_gene | CDR3aa | CDR3nt
TRBJ2-3 | . | TRBV5-6 | . | CASSLGPEFRTDTQYF | TGTGCCAGCAGCTTGGGACCCGAATTCCGCACAGATACGCAGTATTTT
TRBJ2-1 | many | TRBV5-1 | TRBD2 | CASSGALRGGRDEQFF | TGCGCCAGCAGCGGGGCCTTGCGGGGGGGCAGGGATGAGCAGTTCTTC
TRBJ1-2 | once | TRBV25-1 | . | CASSARKEGGYTF | TGTGCCAGCAGTGCCCGGAAGGAGGGAGGCTACACCTTC
TRBJ2-1 | few | TRBV5-4 | TRBD2 | CASRLLAGTDGEQFF | TGTGCCAGCAGGCTACTAGCGGGGACTGACGGGGAGCAGTTCTTC
TRBJ2-3 | many | TRBV27 | . | CASSLGPGYGTDTQYF | TGTGCCAGCAGTTTAGGGCCAGGCTACGGCACAGATACGCAGTATTTT
TRBJ2-7 | many | TRBV6-1 | TRBD1 | CASTGQGDYEQYF | TGTGCCAGTACGGGACAGGGCGACTACGAGCAGTACTTC
TRBJ1-3 | . | TRBV20-1 | . | CSAVGTSGNTIYF | TGCAGTGCCGTCGGGACCTCTGGAAACACCATATATTTT
TRBJ1-1 | . | TRBV18 | TRBD1 | CASSPPETGAPWGTEAFF | TGTGCCAGCTCACCACCGGAGACAGGGGCACCCTGGGGCACTGAAGCTTTCTTT
TRBJ2-1 | . | TRBV6-1 | TRBD2 | CASSALAGVLNNEQFF | TGTGCCAGCAGTGCCCTAGCGGGGGTGTTGAACAATGAGCAGTTCTTC
TRBJ2-1 | many | TRBV30 | TRBD2 | CAWKLAGVGNEQFF | TGTGCCTGGAAGCTAGCGGGAGTAGGGAATGAGCAGTTCTTC
TRBJ1-2 | . | TRBV6-1 | . | CASSEVSVYGYTF | TGTGCCAGCAGTGAAGTAAGCGTCTATGGCTACACCTTC
TRBJ1-5 | many | TRBV27 | . | CASSLNNNQPQHF | TGTGCCAGCTCCCTGAACAACAATCAGCCCCAGCATTTT
TRBJ2-2 | . | TRBV13 | TRBD2 | CASSPLAGPIGELFF | TGTGCCAGCAGCCCTCTAGCGGGACCCATCGGGGAGCTGTTTTTT
TRBJ2-1 | . | TRBV14 | TRBD2 | CASSPNRGVGEQFF | TGTGCCAGCAGCCCGAATCGGGGGGTTGGTGAGCAGTTCTTC
TRBJ2-3 | many | TRBV5-1 | TRBD2 | CASSTTSGRDTDTQYF | TGCGCCAGCAGCACGACTAGCGGGAGGGACACAGATACGCAGTATTTT
TRBJ2-3 | few | TRBV7-9 | . | CASSLGWDSTDTQYF | TGTGCCAGCAGCTTAGGGTGGGACAGCACAGATACGCAGTATTTT
TRBJ2-3 | . | TRBV5-1 | TRBD2 | CASSSTGTSGISTDTQYF | TGCGCCAGCAGCTCCACCGGGACTAGCGGAATTAGCACAGATACGCAGTATTTT
TRBJ1-5 | few | TRBV6-1 | . | CASSEGSREGQPQHF | TGTGCCAGCAGTGAGGGAAGCAGGGAGGGTCAGCCCCAGCATTTT
TRBJ2-2 | . | TRBV10-1 | . | CASKGNTEELFF | TGCGCCAGCAAAGGGAACACCGAGGAGCTGTTTTTT
TRBJ2-1 | few | TRBV3-1 | . | CASSQRPPGEQFF | TGTGCCAGCAGCCAAAGACCCCCCGGGGAGCAGTTCTTC
TRBJ1-2 | few | TRBV11-2 | TRBD1 | CASSLRPVTGGDYGYTF | TGTGCCAGCAGCTTAAGGCCCGTGACAGGGGGCGACTATGGCTACACCTTC
TRBJ2-7 | . | TRBV13 | . | CASSLGVSSYEQYF | TGTGCCAGCAGCCTAGGAGTAAGCTCCTACGAGCAGTACTTC
TRBJ1-1 | few | TRBV6-1 | TRBD1 | CASRGTADTEAFF | TGTGCCAGCAGGGGGACAGCAGACACTGAAGCTTTCTTT
TRBJ2-1 | many | TRBV5-1 | TRBD2 | CASSLTSGGVNEQFF | TGCGCCAGCAGCTTGACTAGCGGGGGGGTAAATGAGCAGTTCTTC
TRBJ1-5 | . | TRBV12-3/TRBV12-4 | TRBD1 | CASKRRGDRAHQPQHF | TGTGCCAGCAAAAGGAGGGGAGACAGGGCCCATCAGCCCCAGCATTTT
TRBJ2-1 | . | TRBV25-1 | TRBD2 | CASTESGGGLGNEQFF | TGTGCCAGCACTGAGAGCGGGGGGGGCCTCGGCAATGAGCAGTTCTTC